These T cell receptor beta chains were read from a single sample in a study of cytomegalovirus exposure and HLA in healthy donors. Assay: immunoSEQ multiplex PCR; the TCRdb copy retains only in-frame clones and omits some. The sample lists about 140,000 clones; roughly 88% were seen once. The specimen was PBMCs. The receptors were gathered from a woman between 40 and 50 years old in good health and CMV-seronegative. Both conserved end residues are part of each CDR3. A D gene is named only where the DNA matches it firmly. Clone size is not always given. Where it is, it says once, few, many or a class for expanded clones.

d_call,clone_size,v_call,j_call,cdr3_aa,cdr3_nt
TRBD1,-,TRBV5-1,TRBJ1-4,CASSLGTGSEKLFF,TGCGCCAGCAGCTTGGGGACAGGCTCCGAAAAACTGTTTTTT
TRBD1,once,TRBV4-1,TRBJ2-3,CASSPRLVADRGTDTQYF,TGCGCCAGCAGCCCACGTCTAGTAGCGGACAGGGGTACAGATACGCAGTATTTT
-,-,TRBV7-2,TRBJ2-7,CASSFSRATYEQYF,TGTGCCAGCAGCTTTTCCAGGGCCACGTACGAGCAGTACTTC
-,-,TRBV29-1,TRBJ2-3,CSVSLGRTDTQYF,TGCAGCGTTTCACTAGGCCGCACAGATACGCAGTATTTT
-,-,TRBV4-1,TRBJ2-2,CASSQGDFYTGELFF,TGCGCCAGCAGCCAGGGGGACTTCTACACCGGGGAGCTGTTTTTT
-,-,TRBV5-1,TRBJ2-1,CASSLRRDNEQFF,TGCGCCAGCAGCTTGAGACGGGACAATGAGCAGTTCTTC
-,-,TRBV7-9,TRBJ1-1,CASSLARTAVNTEAFF,TGTGCCAGCAGCTTAGCGAGGACAGCTGTGAACACTGAAGCTTTCTTT
-,few,TRBV5-4,TRBJ1-5,CASSSTPGASNQPQHF,TGTGCCAGCAGCTCCACCCCAGGGGCTAGCAATCAGCCCCAGCATTTT
TRBD1,-,TRBV5-4,TRBJ1-6,CASSSDRGGSSPLHF,TGTGCCAGCAGCTCGGACAGGGGTGGGAGTTCACCCCTCCACTTT
-,-,TRBV5-1,TRBJ2-2,CASSLLEFYTGELFF,TGCGCCAGCAGCCTCTTAGAATTTTACACCGGGGAGCTGTTTTTT
-,-,TRBV28,TRBJ1-5,CATSQNNQPQHF,TGTGCCACCTCCCAGAATAATCAGCCCCAGCATTTT
-,-,TRBV2,TRBJ2-1,CASSEQGRYGEQFF,TGTGCCAGCAGTGAACAGGGAAGATACGGTGAGCAGTTCTTC
-,once,TRBV7-2,TRBJ1-4,CASSFSGNNEKLFF,TGTGCCAGCAGCTTTTCAGGGAACAATGAAAAACTGTTTTTT
-,-,TRBV19,TRBJ1-1,CASSILTGALYTEAFF,TGTGCCAGTAGTATTCTCACAGGAGCTTTATACACTGAAGCTTTCTTT
TRBD1,-,TRBV28,TRBJ2-3,CASSSQGTDTQYF,TGTGCCAGCAGTTCACAGGGGACAGATACGCAGTATTTT
-,-,TRBV10-3,TRBJ1-1,CAISGQGSPEAFF,TGTGCCATCAGTGGGCAGGGGTCGCCTGAAGCTTTCTTT
TRBD1,-,TRBV9,TRBJ1-3,CASSVTGTSSGNTIYF,TGTGCCAGCAGCGTGACAGGGACAAGCTCTGGAAACACCATATATTTT
TRBD1,once,TRBV2,TRBJ2-7,CASRRTGDHEQYF,TGTGCCAGCCGGCGGACAGGGGACCACGAGCAGTACTTC
TRBD2,-,TRBV29-1,TRBJ2-5,CSVEGPGGSTQETQYF,TGCAGCGTTGAAGGTCCGGGCGGGAGCACACAAGAGACCCAGTACTTC
TRBD2,-,TRBV9,TRBJ2-3,CASSVGLAGHGTDTQYF,TGTGCCAGCAGCGTAGGGCTAGCGGGCCATGGCACAGATACGCAGTATTTT
-,-,TRBV5-1,TRBJ2-4,CASSLEAQGTKNIQYF,TGCGCCAGCAGCTTGGAAGCGCAGGGGACCAAAAACATTCAGTACTTC
TRBD2,-,TRBV2,TRBJ2-7,CASQGLTILYEQYF,TGTGCCAGCCAGGGACTAACGATACTCTACGAGCAGTACTTC
TRBD1,-,TRBV7-2,TRBJ1-2,CASSQVEPGQDYGYTF,TGTGCCAGCAGCCAGGTAGAACCGGGACAGGACTATGGCTACACCTTC
-,once,TRBV5-6,TRBJ2-2,CASNPLVVPGELFF,TGTGCCAGCAACCCTTTAGTAGTTCCCGGGGAGCTGTTTTTT
TRBD1,-,TRBV6-1,TRBJ1-1,CASSEAELRNRGRRAFF,TGTGCCAGCAGTGAAGCAGAGCTACGAAACAGGGGGCGAAGGGCTTTCTTT
-,-,TRBV9,TRBJ2-1,CASSGDLGAAVHNEQFF,TGTGCCAGCAGCGGAGACTTAGGTGCGGCCGTGCACAATGAGCAGTTCTTC
-,-,TRBV12-5,TRBJ1-4,CASGLRDRTNEKLFF,TGTGCTAGTGGTTTACGAGACAGGACTAATGAAAAACTGTTTTTT
TRBD2,-,TRBV6-6,TRBJ2-5,CASSPQTSGQETQYF,TGTGCCAGCAGTCCGCAGACTAGCGGCCAAGAGACCCAGTACTTC
TRBD1,-,TRBV13,TRBJ2-5,CASSAGQGSAETQYF,TGTGCCAGCAGCGCGGGACAGGGGTCAGCAGAGACCCAGTACTTC
TRBD1,-,TRBV30,TRBJ1-4,CAWSVQGAREKLFF,TGTGCCTGGAGTGTACAGGGGGCAAGGGAAAAACTGTTTTTT
-,-,TRBV28,TRBJ1-5,CASSQDSYSNQPQHF,TGTGCCAGCAGTCAGGACAGTTATAGCAATCAGCCCCAGCATTTT
TRBD1,-,TRBV10-3,TRBJ2-3,CAIREGGTGVGDTQYF,TGTGCCATCAGGGAGGGCGGGACAGGGGTCGGAGATACGCAGTATTTT
TRBD2,-,TRBV7-9,TRBJ2-2,CASSRTRSSTGELFF,TGTGCCAGCAGCCGGACTAGGTCGAGCACCGGGGAGCTGTTTTTT
TRBD2,-,TRBV5-6,TRBJ2-5,CASSRTSGSGQETQYF,TGTGCCAGCAGCCGGACTAGCGGGAGTGGGCAAGAGACCCAGTACTTC
-,-,TRBV6-6,TRBJ2-7,CASSTGTSVSYEQYF,TGTGCCAGCAGCACCGGGACATCCGTCTCCTACGAGCAGTACTTC
-,-,TRBV5-1,TRBJ1-2,CASSATRVSGYTF,TGCGCCAGCAGCGCGACCCGGGTCAGTGGCTACACCTTC
-,few,TRBV28,TRBJ1-2,CASSRGAGFRSYYGYTF,TGTGCCAGCAGTCGTGGGGCAGGGTTCCGGTCTTACTATGGCTACACCTTC
TRBD1,once,TRBV11-3,TRBJ2-3,CASSFPGTGRTDTQYF,TGTGCCAGCAGCTTTCCCGGGACAGGGAGAACAGATACGCAGTATTTT
TRBD2,-,TRBV11-3,TRBJ2-7,CASSLARTSHEQYF,TGTGCCAGCAGCTTAGCCCGGACTAGTCACGAGCAGTACTTC
-,-,TRBV4-2,TRBJ2-7,CASSQTRRGLRAEQYF,TGTGCCAGCAGCCAAACCCGGCGGGGCCTCCGAGCCGAGCAGTACTTC
TRBD2,-,TRBV6-6,TRBJ2-3,CASSLPTSKAQYF,TGTGCCAGCAGTCTCCCGACTAGCAAGGCGCAGTATTTT
-,-,TRBV7-9,TRBJ2-6,CASSLAPSGANVLTF,TGTGCCAGCAGCTTAGCCCCCTCGGGGGCCAACGTCCTGACTTTC
-,-,TRBV29-1,TRBJ2-7,CSVGGPSYEQYF,TGCAGCGTCGGTGGTCCCTCCTACGAGCAGTACTTC
-,-,TRBV7-2,TRBJ2-3,CASNRPDSRTDTQYF,TGTGCCAGCAACCGCCCAGACAGCCGCACAGATACGCAGTATTTT
-,-,TRBV4-2,TRBJ1-6,CASSQEWGGDNSPLHF,TGTGCCAGCAGCCAAGAGTGGGGGGGAGATAATTCACCCCTCCACTTT
-,-,TRBV5-1,TRBJ1-1,CASSGDGGFDFF,TGCGCCAGCAGCGGGGACGGGGGGTTCGATTTCTTT
TRBD1,once,TRBV29-1,TRBJ1-4,CSVAEQGKEKLFF,TGCAGCGTTGCAGAACAGGGGAAAGAAAAACTGTTTTTT
-,few,TRBV7-2,TRBJ1-2,CASNPSSFSGYGYTF,TGTGCCAGCAACCCTTCATCCTTCAGCGGCTATGGCTACACCTTC
-,-,TRBV2,TRBJ2-3,CASSISRGGVDTQYF,TGTGCCAGCTCAATCAGTAGGGGGGGAGTAGATACGCAGTATTTT
-,-,TRBV6-5,TRBJ2-3,CAGSPLGVSDTQYF,TGTGCCGGCAGCCCCCTAGGAGTCTCAGATACGCAGTATTTT
-,-,TRBV6-1,TRBJ1-2,CASSEALGGGIYGYTF,TGTGCCAGCAGTGAAGCGCTTGGAGGAGGGATATATGGCTACACCTTC
TRBD2,-,TRBV30,TRBJ2-1,CAWSGTSGSTLF,TGTGCCTGGAGCGGGACTAGCGGGAGCACGCTCTTC
TRBD2,-,TRBV4-1,TRBJ2-1,CASTPASGSIREQFF,TGCGCCAGCACCCCAGCCAGCGGGAGCATTAGGGAGCAGTTCTTC
-,once,TRBV11-2,TRBJ2-3,CASSSNRGTDTQYF,TGTGCCAGCAGCAGTAACAGGGGCACAGATACGCAGTATTTT